The sequence of this T cell receptor (beta chain) was determined in a study of cytomegalovirus exposure and HLA in healthy donors. Study findings and constraints: The study recorded over 150 TCR beta chains that were cytomegalovirus-associated. Diagnosis of cytomegalovirus status made by the classifier reportedly showed high specificity and sensitivity.

This clone was detected a few times. Its antigen is not identified. This CDR3 region has 12 residues. Germline CDR1 reads MRHNA; CDR2 reads SNTAGT. V was shortened by 10 bases and J by 5 bases, with 11 bases between the two germline ends. The PCR used 60 Vbeta and 13 Jbeta primers. Profiling relied on immunoSEQ multiplex PCR, and the TCRdb table lists in-frame clones only, not all of them. The data hold under 200,000 clones, with roughly an eighth observed a single time. The chain has TRBV6-4 and TRBJ2-2, with a tentative D call TRBD1 (6 bases). The TCR was taken from a man in his fifties or sixties in good health and CMV-seropositive. Sequenced input: PBMCs. Written as DNA, the CDR3 is TGTGCCACCCGGACAGTTACCGGGGAGCTGTTTTTT. It translates to CATRTVTGELFF.